The 18 T cell receptor beta chains below were found in one sample sequenced in a study of T-cell reconstitution after alpha-beta-depleted transplantation in children. The TCRbeta library incorporated unique molecular identifiers. In TCRdb, the PCR reads were re-called with MiXCR into one record per CDR3 protein. The sample holds about 1,000,000 distinct CDR3 sequences, about 30% seen once. Sequencing used PBMCs, mostly from graft donor cells, obtained 360 days after TCRalphabeta/CD19-depleted stem cell transplant. These receptors were obtained from a boy under three years old who had a stem cell transplant for SCID, so the T cells may come from the graft donor.

The CDR3 loop reads CASSPRYGPYNEQFF. The DNA for the CDR3 is TGTGCCAGCAGCCCCCGGTACGGCCCCTACAATGAGCAGTTCTTC. This rearrangement joins TRBV7-8 to TRBJ2-1; D gene ambiguous. V was pared by 5 bases and J by 2 bases, with 13 bases between. The CDR3 totals 15 residues. Germline values: CDR1 SGHVS, CDR2 FQNEAQ.

The chain employs TRBV20-1 and TRBJ2-4; no clear D gene. This CDR3 has 15 residues. The germline CDR1 and CDR2 sequences are DFQATT and SNEGSKA (reference sequence). V was cut by 3 bases and J by 0 bases, with 12 bases left in between. CDR3 in amino acids: CSASKGWAAKNIQYF. The CDR3 nucleotides are TGCAGTGCTAGTAAAGGATGGGCAGCCAAAAACATTCAGTACTTC.

The chain links TRBV2 to TRBJ2-7, with D maybe TRBD1 (6 bases). The V gene lost 2 bases and the J gene lost 3 bases, with 11 bases spanning the gap. The CDR3 totals 14 residues. CDR1 and CDR2 from the germline V gene are SNHLY and FYNNEI. The CDR3 region has the DNA TGTGCCAGCAGTGAACAGGGGATGTTCTACGAGCAGTACTTC. This translates into CASSEQGMFYEQYF.

This chain connects TRBV5-1 to TRBJ1-1, with 10 nucleotides matching TRBD1. J lost 1 base, V lost 4 bases, and 16 bases had no gene match. This CDR3 has 19 amino acids. Germline V gives CDR1 SGHRS, CDR2 YFSETQ. The CDR3 here is CASSVTGTGESLGNTEAFF. For the CDR3, the DNA is TGCGCCAGCAGCGTAACCGGGACAGGGGAGTCTTTGGGGAACACTGAAGCTTTCTTT.

The CDR3 here is CASSFTFPGAHMNTEAFF. As DNA, the CDR3 is TGCGCCAGCAGCTTTACGTTTCCGGGGGCCCACATGAACACTGAAGCTTTCTTT. The chain employs TRBV5-1 and TRBJ1-1; perhaps TRBD1 as D (6 bases). V was cut by 2 bases and J by 0 bases, with 20 bases left in between. The CDR3 has 18 residues. The germline CDR1 and CDR2 sequences are SGHRS and YFSETQ.

J is TRBJ2-1 and V is TRBV27; D may match TRBD1 or TRBD2 (5 bases each). This CDR3 is 19 amino acids long. The germline V and J ends were trimmed by 6 bases and 1 base, with 25 bases remaining between them. Germline assignment: CDR1 MNHEY and CDR2 SMNVEV (reference sequence). CDR3 protein: CASSHPGYWWDASYNEQFF. The CDR3 coding sequence is TGTGCCAGCAGCCACCCAGGGTATTGGTGGGACGCATCCTACAATGAGCAGTTCTTC.

This rearrangement joins TRBV5-1 to TRBJ2-2; 10 bases are shared with TRBD2. The ends lost 4 bases at V and 4 bases at J; junction bases unmatched: 13. The CDR3 loop spans 18 amino acids. Germline V CDR1 and CDR2: SGHRS, YFSETQ. DNA of the CDR3: TGCGCCAGCAGCCAACTGACTCCAGCGGGGGGGGTCACCGGGGAGCTGTTTTTT. The encoded protein is CASSQLTPAGGVTGELFF. The full variable domain, with the rest looked up from reference TRBV5-1 and TRBJ2-2, is KAGVTQTPRYLIKTRGQQVTLSCSPISGHRSVSWYQQTPGQGLQFLFEYFSETQRNKGNFPGRFSGRQFSNSRSEMNVSTLELGDSALYLCASSQLTPAGGVTGELFFGEGSRLTVL.

V gene TRBV20-1 combines with J gene TRBJ1-1; D perhaps matches TRBD1 (6 bases). Trimming took off 5 bases at V and 3 bases at J, with 16 bases between the two ends. The CDR3 is 14 amino acids. Germline CDR1 and CDR2: DFQATT and SNEGSKA (reference sequence). The CDR3 DNA reads as TGCAGTGCTTTGCCCACAGGGTCCGACACTGAAGCTTTCTTT. It codes for CSALPTGSDTEAFF.

Only a few counts were recorded for this clonotype. This chain uses TRBV29-1 with TRBJ1-5; D perhaps matches TRBD1 (5 bases). Trimming stripped 7 bases from V and 3 bases from J, with 16 bases between. From germline, CDR1 is SQVTM and CDR2 ANQGSEA. This CDR3 contains 14 residues. The CDR3 DNA reads TGCAGCGCCGGGGGAGGGGAGGTCAATCAGCCCCAGCATTTT. It yields the protein CSAGGGEVNQPQHF.

The chain recombines TRBV7-2 with TRBJ2-4; D might be TRBD1 or TRBD2, each matching 5 bases. Germline V CDR1 and CDR2: SGHTA, FQGNSA. V was trimmed by 2 bases and J by 8 bases, leaving 16 bases between them. The CDR3 is 15 residues long. CDR3 sequence: CASSLSRGQGHIQYF. In DNA, the CDR3 is TGTGCCAGCAGCTTATCACGGGGTCAGGGACACATTCAGTACTTC. The whole variable domain, filled in from reference TRBV7-2 and TRBJ2-4, reads GAGVSQSPSNKVTEKGKDVELRCDPISGHTALYWYRQSLGQGLEFLIYFQGNSAPDKSGLPSDRFSAERTGGSVSTLTIQRTQQEDSAVYLCASSLSRGQGHIQYFGAGTRLSVL.

In this sample, this clonotype turned up a few times. The gene calls are TRBV24-1 and TRBJ2-6; 8 nucleotides line up with TRBD1. Per germline, CDR1 KGHDR and CDR2 SFDVKD. This CDR3 is 18 amino acids long. The junction had 6 bases not matched to a gene; V was cut back by 3 bases and J by 0 bases. The CDR3: CATSDAGTGHSGANVLTF. CDR3 coding DNA: TGTGCCACCAGTGATGCCGGGACAGGCCACTCTGGGGCCAACGTCCTGACTTTC.

The chain has TRBV4-3 and TRBJ2-1, with 8 bases fitting TRBD2. The CDR3 runs to 13 residues. J lost 8 bases, V lost 4 bases, and 4 bases had no gene match. CDR1 is LGHNA and CDR2 is YSLEER in the germline V gene. In nucleotides, the CDR3 is TGCGCCAGCAGCCGGACTAGCATGCATGAGCAGTTCTTC. Amino acid sequence: CASSRTSMHEQFF.

The V gene is TRBV5-1, the J gene TRBJ1-2; D is uncertain. The CDR3 covers 15 residues. V was shortened by 1 base and J by 4 bases, with 14 bases between the two germline ends. Per germline, CDR1 SGHRS and CDR2 YFSETQ. The CDR3 protein is CASSLSALGGYGYTF. The DNA for the CDR3 is TGCGCCAGCAGCTTGTCGGCTCTCGGAGGCTATGGCTACACCTTC.

CDR3 loop: CASSPYGESAKNIQYF. CDR3 in DNA: TGCGCCAGCAGCCCTTATGGGGAATCGGCCAAAAACATTCAGTACTTC. The chain links TRBV5-1 to TRBJ2-4; D ambiguous. Deletions cut 4 bases from V and 1 base from J, with 15 bases between. Germline assignment: CDR1 SGHRS and CDR2 YFSETQ. CDR3 size: 16 residues.

The chain uses TRBV6-5 and TRBJ1-4; no definite D call. The CDR3 loop spans 16 amino acids. Germline CDR1 and CDR2: MNHEY and SVGAGI. The germline V and J ends were trimmed by 0 bases and 0 bases, with 8 bases remaining between them. The CDR3 region is CASSYSQRATNEKLFF. The DNA of the CDR3 is TGTGCCAGCAGTTACTCGCAAAGGGCAACTAATGAAAAACTGTTTTTT.

The chain joins TRBV12-3 or TRBV12-4 to TRBJ2-1; tentative D call: TRBD2 (6 bases). V was clipped by 0 bases and J by 7 bases, with 19 bases between them. This CDR3 spans 17 amino acids. DNA for the CDR3: TGTGCCAGCAGTTTAGCGCTGGCCCGGGACTCATATAATGAGCAGTTCTTC. This encodes CASSLALARDSYNEQFF.

The chain joins TRBV5-1 to TRBJ1-5; D is undetermined. Trimming left V 0 bases short and J 8 bases short, with 3 bases between. The germline V gene has CDR1 SGHRS and CDR2 YFSETQ. CDR3 length equals 11 residues. CDR3 sequence (DNA): TGCGCCAGCAGCTTGGAGGAGCCCCAGCATTTT. Translation gives CASSLEEPQHF. The whole variable domain, filled in from reference TRBV5-1 and TRBJ1-5, reads KAGVTQTPRYLIKTRGQQVTLSCSPISGHRSVSWYQQTPGQGLQFLFEYFSETQRNKGNFPGRFSGRQFSNSRSEMNVSTLELGDSALYLCASSLEEPQHFGDGTRLSIL.

V gene TRBV2 combines with J gene TRBJ2-6; D may be TRBD1 (6 bases). From germline, CDR1 is SNHLY and CDR2 FYNNEI. This CDR3 is 16 amino acids long. Trimming left V 8 bases short and J 0 bases short, with 14 bases between. CDR3 nucleotide sequence: TGTGCCAGCCGCAGGACAGAGGCCTCTGGGGCCAACGTCCTGACTTTC. Translation: CASRRTEASGANVLTF.